A selection of T cell receptor beta chains follows, all from one sample in a study of blood T cell repertoires in COVID-19. The method was immunoSEQ multiplex PCR; TCRdb's version includes in-frame clones alone and lacks a portion of them. This table has 110,000 or so clones, roughly 80% appearing once. The material sequenced was peripheral blood. These receptors were taken from a man aged 65 to 79 with acute or convalescent COVID-19. CDR3s include the opening cysteine and the closing phenylalanine or tryptophan.

>TRBV5-8|TRBJ2-5
CASSFEGAKTQYF
>TRBV7-2|TRBJ2-3
CASSYSRDTDTQYF
>TRBV30|TRBJ1-2
CAWRGDNYGYTF
>TRBV7-6|TRBJ2-1
CASSLVGDSGGQGQFF
>TRBV4-3|TRBJ1-2
CASSQAGGPNYGYTF
>TRBV6-5|TRBJ2-5
CASSQGLAQETQYF
>TRBV7-9|TRBJ2-7
CASSAPGQGFYEQYF
>TRBV6-5|TRBJ1-1
CASSYSAVSGGEAFF
>TRBV7-2|TRBJ2-1
CASSLGSSGEYNEQFF
>TRBV28|TRBJ2-2
CASSTLRRDELTGELFF
>TRBV28|TRBJ2-7
CASYPRFGIAQYEQYF
>TRBV15|TRBJ1-1
CATSRAIGVTEAFF
>TRBV29-1|TRBJ2-5
CSVHRGSETQYF
>TRBV21-1|TRBJ2-1
CASSKRRPTGERDNEQFF
>TRBV10-1|TRBJ2-2
CASRDRANTGELFF
>TRBV7-2|TRBJ2-5
CASSTYSGGTETQYF
>TRBV4-1|TRBJ2-5
CASSRGTSGRLSGETQYF
>TRBV13|TRBJ1-2
CASSPLLANYGYTF
>TRBV4-3|TRBJ1-5
CASSVTQGARQPQHF
>TRBV7-2|TRBJ2-2
CAALGQVVPGELFF
>TRBV6-5|TRBJ2-1
CASSQGLAGANEQFF
>TRBV5-5|TRBJ2-7
CASTLGGLAGFSYF
>TRBV24-1|TRBJ1-3
CATRSGEVGNTIYF
>TRBV5-1|TRBJ1-1
CASSQTGNTEAFF
>TRBV6-5|TRBJ2-7
CASTDPGNPYEQYF
>TRBV11-3|TRBJ1-1
CASSLARVPMNTEAFF
>TRBV19|TRBJ2-7
CASALRTGGGYEQYF
>TRBV12-3/TRBV12-4|TRBJ1-1
CASRNRGREAFF
>TRBV15|TRBJ2-7
CATSRDSSYEQYF
>TRBV4-1|TRBJ2-7
CASSQEWKQLSSYEQYF
>TRBV19|TRBJ2-1
CASSPGLNSGNEQFF
>TRBV19|TRBJ2-7
CASRPSAGVGEQYF
>TRBV2|TRBJ1-5
CASKDRVSNQPQHF
>TRBV10-3|TRBJ2-1
CAIRDDRGLSYNEQFF
>TRBV7-3|TRBJ2-2
CASSLRLAGDHTGELFF
>TRBV5-8|TRBJ2-1
CASSPLAGGPRNEQFF
>TRBV28|TRBJ2-4
CASRPGGSLKNIQYF
>TRBV6-5|TRBJ1-1
CASSSLEFSIFF
>TRBV19|TRBJ1-5
CASTLQGTGNQPQHF
>TRBV19|TRBJ2-5
CASTIPGVETQYF
>TRBV28|TRBJ2-7
CASSTGTRINEQYF
>TRBV5-5|TRBJ1-4
CASSLRGATNEKLFF
>TRBV27|TRBJ1-6
CATRDRYNSPLHF
>TRBV28|TRBJ2-7
CASTPDLAGGEEQYF
>TRBV7-8|TRBJ2-1
CASSSGGQTYNEQFF
>TRBV30|TRBJ1-4
CAWKRGNEKLFF
>TRBV15|TRBJ2-6
CATSLALGANVLTF
>TRBV27|TRBJ2-3
CAGARSSSTDTQYF
>TRBV6-5|TRBJ2-3
CASSYTLLEGNTQYF
>TRBV12-5|TRBJ2-1
CASGETSGSPNEQFF
>TRBV7-9|TRBJ1-2
CASSFGQGVHGYTF
>TRBV29-1|TRBJ1-1
CSGLEREIDTEAFF
>TRBV28|TRBJ1-5
CASRAITGDSNQPQHF
>TRBV7-3|TRBJ2-3
CASSSLSQGDTQYF
>TRBV7-2|TRBJ1-2
CASSPAGRVANYGYTF
>TRBV18|TRBJ2-1
CASSPPGTSGRSYNEQFF
>TRBV3-1/TRBV3-2|TRBJ1-6
CASSLEGADNSPLHF